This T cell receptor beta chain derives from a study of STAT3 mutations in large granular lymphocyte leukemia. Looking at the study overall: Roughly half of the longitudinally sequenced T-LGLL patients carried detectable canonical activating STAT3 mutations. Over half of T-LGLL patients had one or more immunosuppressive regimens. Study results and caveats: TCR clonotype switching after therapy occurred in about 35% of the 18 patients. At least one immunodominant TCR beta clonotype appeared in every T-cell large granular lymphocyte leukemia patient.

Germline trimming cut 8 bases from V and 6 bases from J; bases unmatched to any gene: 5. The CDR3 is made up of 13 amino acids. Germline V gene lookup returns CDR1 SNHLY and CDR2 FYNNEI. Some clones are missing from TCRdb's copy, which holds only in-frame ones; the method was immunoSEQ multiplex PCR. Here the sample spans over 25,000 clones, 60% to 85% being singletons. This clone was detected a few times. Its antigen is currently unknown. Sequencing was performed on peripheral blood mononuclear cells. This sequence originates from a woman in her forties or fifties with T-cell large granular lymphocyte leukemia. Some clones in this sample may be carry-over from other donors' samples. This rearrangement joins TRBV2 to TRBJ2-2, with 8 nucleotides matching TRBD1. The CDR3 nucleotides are TGTGCCAGCTCCCAGGACAGGGCCGGGGAGCTGTTTTTT. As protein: CASSQDRAGELFF.